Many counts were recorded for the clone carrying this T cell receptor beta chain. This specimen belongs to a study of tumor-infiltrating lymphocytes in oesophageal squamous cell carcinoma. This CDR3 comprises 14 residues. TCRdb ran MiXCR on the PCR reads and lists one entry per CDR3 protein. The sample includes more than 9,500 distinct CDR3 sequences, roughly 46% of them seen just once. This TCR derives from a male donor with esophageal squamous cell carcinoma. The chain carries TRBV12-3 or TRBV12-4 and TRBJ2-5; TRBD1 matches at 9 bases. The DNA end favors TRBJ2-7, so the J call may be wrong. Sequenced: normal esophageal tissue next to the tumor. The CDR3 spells CASSLWGQGSEQYF. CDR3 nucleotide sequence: TGTGCCAGCAGTTTATGGGGACAGGGATCCGAGCAGTACTTC.